A single T cell receptor (beta chain) is shown here with its context. The PCR made use of 60 Vbeta and 13 Jbeta primers. This table comes from immunoSEQ multiplex PCR, and its TCRdb copy is limited to in-frame clones, with some not included. The repertoire holds 150,000 to 200,000 clones, roughly 74% seen once, with about 7.7% in the top ten. Healthy bone marrow donors formed the donor group. This specimen comes from a study of cytomegalovirus exposure and HLA in healthy donors. The CDR3 runs 11 residues. V gave up 2 bases and J gave up 7 bases, with 3 bases separating them. Germline V CDR1 and CDR2: SGHTA, FQGNSA.

This chain joins TRBV7-2 and TRBJ2-1, with D unresolved. Source material: PBMCs. The receptor was isolated from a woman aged 35 to 49 in good health and CMV-seropositive. As DNA, the CDR3 is TGTGCCAGCAGCTTACGGAATGAGCAGTTCTTC. Translating it yields CASSLRNEQFF.